Following are 30 T cell receptor beta chains from one sample sequenced in a study of PD-1 blockade in classical Hodgkin lymphoma. Assay used: immunoSEQ multiplex PCR; TCRdb lists only in-frame clones, some missing. In the table there are over 80,000 clones, roughly 92% of which are singletons. Brentuximab vedotin exposure varied among the patients, all of whom had relapsed after autologous stem cell transplantation. The sequencing here drew on peripheral blood mononuclear cells (PBMCs), taken at baseline. These receptor sequences come from a human donor with classical Hodgkin lymphoma.

CDR3 bases: TGTGCCAGTAAAGCAGGGCCGGATCAGCCCCAGCATTTT. Translating it yields CASKAGPDQPQHF. V gene TRBV19 combines with J gene TRBJ1-5, with TRBD1 as a possible D gene (5 bases). The ends were cut back, 7 bases at V and 5 bases at J, with 12 bases in the middle. The length of the CDR3 is 13 residues. Germline V lookup: CDR1 LNHDA, CDR2 SQIVND (reference sequence).

CDR3 loop: CASSLVGINEQYF. CDR3 bases: TGTGCCAGCAGTTTGGTCGGCATTAACGAGCAGTACTTC. This sequence joins TRBV28 and TRBJ2-7, with D unresolved. The CDR3 spans 13 residues. V lost 3 bases, J lost 5 bases, and 11 bases lay in between. Germline CDR1 MDHEN, CDR2 SYDVKM.

This rearrangement joins TRBV2 to TRBJ1-5; D gene ambiguous. Germline CDR1 reads SNHLY; CDR2 reads FYNNEI. Trimming took off 8 bases at V and 6 bases at J, with 14 bases between the two ends. This CDR3 is built from 13 residues. In DNA form, the CDR3 reads TGTGCCAGCGCCTGGCAACTCATTCAGCCCCAGCATTTT. Translating it yields CASAWQLIQPQHF.

The gene calls are TRBV10-1 and TRBJ1-2, with 7 bases that match TRBD1. The germline V gene encodes CDR1 WNHNN and CDR2 SYGVQD (reference sequence). The CDR3 spans 15 residues. V shed 1 base and J 7 bases; nucleotides not matched to a gene: 9. The CDR3, as DNA: TGCGCCAGCAGTGAGTACGAGACAGGGTACCGTGGCTACACCTTC. This sequence encodes CASSEYETGYRGYTF.

The J gene is TRBJ1-5, the V gene TRBV6-1; TRBD1 matches 7 bases. CDR3 length: 14 amino acids. V was clipped by 2 bases and J by 7 bases; unmatched bases: 5. Germline V CDR1 and CDR2: MNHNS, SASEGT. The CDR3 bases are TGTGCCAGCAGTGAACGGGCAGGGGGACAGCCCCAGCATTTT. This gives the protein CASSERAGGQPQHF.

The V call is TRBV21-1, the J call TRBJ1-5; no DNA check was done on the table's D call, TRBD1. TRBV21-1 is shown as a pseudogene. The CDR3 consists of 18 residues. CDR3 region: CASSRCYGWQGSNQPQHF. For the CDR3, the DNA is TGTGCCAGCAGCAGGTGCTATGGATGGCAGGGGAGCAATCAGCCCCAGCATTTT.

The V gene is TRBV28, the J gene TRBJ2-7; D ambiguous. This CDR3 has 13 residues. Germline V CDR1 and CDR2: MDHEN, SYDVKM. V was clipped by 6 bases and J by 2 bases, with 11 bases between them. CDR3 DNA: TGTGCCAGCAGCCACGGCGGTCCCTACGAGCAGTACTTC. Encoded protein: CASSHGGPYEQYF. Full variable domain (missing parts from reference TRBV28 and TRBJ2-7): DVKVTQSSRYLVKRTGEKVFLECVQDMDHENMFWYRQDPGLGLRLIYFSYDVKMKEKGDIPEGYSVSREKKERFSLILESASTNQTSMYLCASSHGGPYEQYFGPGTRLTVT.

The chain combines TRBV29-1 with TRBJ2-1; unclear D gene. The CDR3 consists of 9 residues. The germline gives CDR1 SQVTM, CDR2 ANQGSEA. Deletions cut 4 bases from V and 8 bases from J, with 3 bases between. CDR3 residues: CSVADEQFF. CDR3 bases: TGCAGCGTTGCCGATGAGCAGTTCTTC.

The V and J genes are TRBV2 and TRBJ1-1, with 12 bases lining up with TRBD1. CDR1 is SNHLY and CDR2 is FYNNEI in the germline V gene. This CDR3 region has 21 residues. V was pared by 0 bases and J by 0 bases, with 14 bases of the junction left unmatched. CDR3 sequence: CASSEALLYGTGGSMNTEAFF. DNA for the CDR3: TGTGCCAGCAGTGAAGCGCTTCTGTATGGGACAGGGGGCTCGATGAACACTGAAGCTTTCTTT.

This chain uses TRBV7-8 with TRBJ2-1; D remains unclear. Per germline, CDR1 SGHVS and CDR2 FQNEAQ. The CDR3 covers 15 residues. V gave up 6 bases and J gave up 3 bases, with 15 bases separating them. CDR3 nucleotides: TGTGCCAGCAGAGAGGCAAGCAGGAGCTACAATGAGCAGTTCTTC. Its protein product is CASREASRSYNEQFF.

This chain links TRBV11-3 with TRBJ2-5; no clear D gene. Germline V gene data show CDR1 as SGHNT and CDR2 as YENEEA. The V and J ends lost 1 base and 8 bases respectively, with 11 bases between them. CDR3 length: 13 residues. The DNA of the CDR3 is TGTGCCAGCAGCTTAGCTGGTTCGGGTACCCAGTACTTC. Protein product: CASSLAGSGTQYF.

The chain joins TRBV30 to TRBJ1-1, with D tentatively TRBD1 (6 bases). The CDR3 runs to 15 residues. The V and J ends lost 3 bases and 1 base respectively, with 15 bases between them. CDR1 GTSNPN and CDR2 SVGIG come from the germline V gene (reference sequence). In DNA form, the CDR3 reads TGTGCCTGGAGAAAGGGGGGTCTTCCGAACACTGAAGCTTTCTTT. It translates to CAWRKGGLPNTEAFF.

V is TRBV30 and J is TRBJ1-5, with 7 bases fitting TRBD1. Trimming cost V 3 bases and J 2 bases; bases outside gene matches: 4. The V gene's germline CDR1 is GTSNPN and CDR2 SVGIG (reference sequence). The CDR3 is 14 residues long. The CDR3, as DNA: TGTGCCTGGAGGAGCACAGGGGGCAATCAGCCCCAGCATTTT. Encoded protein: CAWRSTGGNQPQHF.

The CDR3 sequence is CASSPAPAANEQFF. The CDR3 bases are TGCGCCAGCAGCCCCGCGCCAGCAGCCAATGAGCAGTTCTTC. The rearrangement joins TRBV5-1 to TRBJ2-1; D is unresolved. V lost 4 bases and J 6 bases, leaving 14 bases between the germline ends. The CDR3 consists of 14 residues. Germline CDR1 SGHRS, CDR2 YFSETQ.

V and J are TRBV5-1 and TRBJ2-1, with D maybe TRBD2 (6 bases). CDR3 length: 12 amino acids. Germline-derived CDR1 and CDR2 are SGHRS and YFSETQ. With 4 bases removed from V and 7 bases from J, the gap between germline ends came to 9 bases. The CDR3 region has the DNA TGCGCCAGCAGCGTTAGCGGTAATGAGCAGTTCTTC. Translation gives CASSVSGNEQFF.

This chain joins TRBV27 and TRBJ2-2; 10 bases map to TRBD2. Germline V gene sequence: CDR1 MNHEY, CDR2 SMNVEV (reference sequence). The V and J ends lost 4 bases and 8 bases, in that order; junction bases with no gene match: 1. CDR3 length: 13 residues. CDR3 loop: CASSYSGRGELFF. CDR3 bases: TGTGCCAGCAGTTATAGCGGGAGGGGGGAGCTGTTTTTT.

The gene calls are TRBV30 and TRBJ1-1, with D perhaps TRBD1 (6 bases). Germline V gene data show CDR1 as GTSNPN and CDR2 as SVGIG (reference sequence). Trimming stripped 8 bases from V and 5 bases from J, with 18 bases between. The CDR3 spans 13 residues. CDR3 bases: TGTGCCCGTCGTCGAGGGGGTATGACTGAAGCTTTCTTT. Translated, it gives CARRRGGMTEAFF.

CDR3 amino acids: CGGGEQYF. In DNA form, the CDR3 reads TGCGGGGGGGGCGAGCAGTACTTC. This rearrangement joins TRBV10-1 to TRBJ2-7; 7 bases align to TRBD2. CDR3 length: 8 amino acids. The germline V gene has CDR1 WNHNN and CDR2 SYGVQD (reference sequence).

The V and J genes are TRBV2 and TRBJ2-2; D is uncertain. The CDR3 extends over 15 amino acids. V was clipped by 7 bases and J by 0 bases, with 12 bases between them. CDR1 SNHLY and CDR2 FYNNEI come from the germline V gene. The CDR3 DNA sequence: TGTGCCAGCAAAGACACCAGATCGAACACCGGGGAGCTGTTTTTT. Residues: CASKDTRSNTGELFF. The full variable domain, with the rest looked up from reference TRBV2 and TRBJ2-2, is EPEVTQTPSHQVTQMGQEVILRCVPISNHLYFYWYRQILGQKVEFLVSFYNNEISEKSEIFDDQFSVERPDGSNFTLKIRSTKLEDSAMYFCASKDTRSNTGELFFGEGSRLTVL.

The chain recombines TRBV10-3 with TRBJ2-7; D may match TRBD1 or TRBD2 (5 bases each). Deletions cut 8 bases from V and 1 base from J, with 9 bases between. The germline CDR1 and CDR2 sequences are ENHRY and SYGVKD. CDR3 length: 12 residues. CDR3 residues: CAIGDGSYEQYF. As DNA, the CDR3 is TGTGCCATCGGGGACGGATCCTACGAGCAGTACTTC.

The chain joins TRBV27 to TRBJ1-1; D is undetermined. Germline V CDR1 and CDR2: MNHEY, SMNVEV (reference sequence). This CDR3 region has 13 residues. The ends were cut back, 1 base at V and 2 bases at J, with 5 bases in the middle. CDR3: CASSLWGNTEAFF. In DNA, the CDR3 is TGTGCCAGCAGTTTATGGGGAAACACTGAAGCTTTCTTT.

This chain joins TRBV29-1 and TRBJ1-4; D perhaps matches TRBD1 (5 bases). The CDR3 runs to 14 residues. The germline CDR1 and CDR2 sequences are SQVTM and ANQGSEA. Trimming pared 5 bases from V and 3 bases from J, leaving 13 bases between. CDR3 region: CSVFDSGSNEKLFF. The CDR3 DNA reads TGCAGCGTTTTTGACAGTGGGTCTAATGAAAAACTGTTTTTT.

This clone has a single count. This rearrangement joins TRBV9 to TRBJ2-7, with TRBD1 matching over 7 bases. V shed 4 bases, J shed 3 bases, and the junction held 7 bases outside the gene matches. Germline values: CDR1 SGDLS, CDR2 YYNGEE. The CDR3 consists of 14 residues. This CDR3 reads CASSIHRGGYEQYF. The CDR3 coding sequence is TGTGCCAGCAGCATACACAGGGGTGGCTACGAGCAGTACTTC.

The rearrangement joins TRBV9 to TRBJ2-2; D might be TRBD2 (6 bases). The germline gives CDR1 SGDLS, CDR2 YYNGEE. Trimming shortened V by 6 bases and J by 6 bases, and 18 bases separated the two germline ends. CDR3 length: 15 amino acids. This CDR3 is CASKPFGSGAGELFF. The CDR3 bases are TGTGCCAGCAAACCCTTCGGGAGTGGGGCCGGGGAGCTGTTTTTT.

The chain has TRBV5-6 and TRBJ2-2, with 7 bases identical to TRBD1. The CDR3 extends over 15 amino acids. Unmatched junction bases numbered 6, after V lost 2 bases and J lost 5 bases. The V gene's germline CDR1 is SGHDT and CDR2 YYEEEE. The CDR3 coding sequence is TGTGCCAGCAGCTTTAAGGGGGCGCAAACCGGGGAGCTGTTTTTT. This translates into CASSFKGAQTGELFF.

The CDR3 DNA reads as TGTGCCAGCAGGGCAAGGACAGGGGCGGATGAGCAGTTCTTC. This sequence encodes CASRARTGADEQFF. The chain combines TRBV25-1 with TRBJ2-1; 9 positions match TRBD1. Per the germline V gene, CDR1 is MGHDK and CDR2 is SYGVNS. The V segment lost 6 bases and the J segment 8 bases; nucleotides outside the gene matches: 8. There are 14 residues in the CDR3.

This chain connects TRBV7-8 to TRBJ1-5; the D gene is possibly TRBD1 (5 bases). This CDR3 region has 21 residues. V was cut by 5 bases and J by 0 bases, with 29 bases left in between. Germline CDR1 is SGHVS and CDR2 is FQNEAQ. CDR3 sequence reads: CASSPPLMGRGEIPSNQPQHF. CDR3 DNA sequence: TGTGCCAGCAGCCCACCTCTGATGGGCAGAGGGGAGATACCTAGCAATCAGCCCCAGCATTTT. The full variable domain, with the rest looked up from reference TRBV7-8 and TRBJ1-5, is GAGVSQSPRYKVAKRGQDVALRCDPISGHVSLFWYQQALGQGPEFLTYFQNEAQLDKSGLPSDRFFAERPEGSVSTLKIQRTQQEDSAVYLCASSPPLMGRGEIPSNQPQHFGDGTRLSIL.

The V call is TRBV6-1, the J call TRBJ1-2; the D gene is possibly TRBD1 (5 bases). Germline V gene data show CDR1 as MNHNS and CDR2 as SASEGT. The CDR3 runs 17 residues. Trimming left V 2 bases short and J 7 bases short, with 23 bases between. The CDR3 sequence: CASSEKGTQSDFPGYTF. The DNA for the CDR3 is TGTGCCAGCAGTGAAAAAGGGACGCAATCCGATTTTCCTGGCTACACCTTC.

Here the CDR3 DNA reads TGTGCCAGTAGTATAGGGGCAGAATCCCCAGAGCTTCAGTACTTC. Translation gives CASSIGAESPELQYF. The J gene is TRBJ2-4, the V gene TRBV19; no clear D. This CDR3 has 15 amino acids. Germline V gene data show CDR1 as LNHDA and CDR2 as SQIVND (reference sequence). V lost 1 base, J lost 11 bases, and 18 bases lay in between.

V is TRBV14 and J is TRBJ1-2, with D uncertain. The CDR3 covers 13 residues. The germline V gene has CDR1 SGHDN and CDR2 FVKESK. Trimming cost V 0 bases and J 6 bases, with 8 bases left between them. The CDR3 protein is CASSQERVHGYTF. CDR3 nucleotide sequence: TGTGCCAGCAGCCAAGAAAGGGTACATGGCTACACCTTC.